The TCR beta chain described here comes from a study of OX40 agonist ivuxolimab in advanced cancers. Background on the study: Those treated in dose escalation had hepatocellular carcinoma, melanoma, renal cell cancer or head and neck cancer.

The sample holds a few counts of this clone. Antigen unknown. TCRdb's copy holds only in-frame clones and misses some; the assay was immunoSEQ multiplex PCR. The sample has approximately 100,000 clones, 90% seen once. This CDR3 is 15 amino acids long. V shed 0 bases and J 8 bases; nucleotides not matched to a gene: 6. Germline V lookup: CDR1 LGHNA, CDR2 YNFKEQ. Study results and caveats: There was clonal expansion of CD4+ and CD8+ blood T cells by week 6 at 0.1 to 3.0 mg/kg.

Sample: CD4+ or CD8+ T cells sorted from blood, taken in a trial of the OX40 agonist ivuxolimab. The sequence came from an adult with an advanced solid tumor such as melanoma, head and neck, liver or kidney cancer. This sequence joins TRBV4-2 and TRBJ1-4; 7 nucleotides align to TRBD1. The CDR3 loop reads CASSQDGTAQEKLFF. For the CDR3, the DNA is TGTGCCAGCAGCCAAGACGGGACAGCCCAAGAAAAACTGTTTTTT.